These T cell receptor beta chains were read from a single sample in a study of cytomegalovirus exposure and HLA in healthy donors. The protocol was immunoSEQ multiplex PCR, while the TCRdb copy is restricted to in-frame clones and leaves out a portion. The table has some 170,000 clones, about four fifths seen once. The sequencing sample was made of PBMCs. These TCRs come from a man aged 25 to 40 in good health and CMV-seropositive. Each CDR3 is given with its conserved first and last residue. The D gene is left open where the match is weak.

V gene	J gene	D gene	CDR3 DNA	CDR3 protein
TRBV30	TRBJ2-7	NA	TGTGCCTGGAGACAGGGCTACGAGCAGTACTTC	CAWRQGYEQYF
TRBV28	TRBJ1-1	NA	TGTGCCAGCACCCTTTCTATGAACACTGAAGCTTTCTTT	CASTLSMNTEAFF
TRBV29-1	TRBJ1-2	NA	TGCAGCGTGGGGACTTCCCTTAGGGCTAACTATGGCTACACCTTC	CSVGTSLRANYGYTF
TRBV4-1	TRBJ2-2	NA	TGCGCCAGCAGCCCTCACCCGGGGAAGGGCGGGGAGCTGTTTTTT	CASSPHPGKGGELFF
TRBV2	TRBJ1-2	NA	TGTGCCAGCAGTTCACAGGCCACGCAGTTCTATGGCTACACCTTC	CASSSQATQFYGYTF
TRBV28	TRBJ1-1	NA	TGTGCCAGCAGTCCGCAGACATATGTCCCGAACACTGAAGCTTTCTTT	CASSPQTYVPNTEAFF
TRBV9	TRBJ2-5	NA	TGTGCCAGCAGCGTAGGGCTAGCGTTTCAAGAGAGCCAGTACTTC	CASSVGLAFQESQYF
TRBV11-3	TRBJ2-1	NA	TGTGCCAGCAGCTTACAGGTCTACAATGAGCAGTTCTTC	CASSLQVYNEQFF
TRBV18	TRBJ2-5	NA	TGTGCCAGCTCAACGGGACTGACCGGCGGGGCCCAGTACTTC	CASSTGLTGGAQYF
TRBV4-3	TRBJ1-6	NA	TGCGCCAGCAGCCAAGATCGGAGCGGGAGCTCCTATAATTCACCCCTCCACTTT	CASSQDRSGSSYNSPLHF
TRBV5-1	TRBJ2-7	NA	TGCGCCAGCAGCTTGGCCGCAGGCTACGAGCAGTACTTC	CASSLAAGYEQYF
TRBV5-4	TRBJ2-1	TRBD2	TGTGCCAGCAGCTCTATATGGGTACTAGCGGGGAGCGACAATGAGCAGTTCTTC	CASSSIWVLAGSDNEQFF
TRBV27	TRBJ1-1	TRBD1	TGTGCCAGCAGTTGGGACAGGGTGGGCACTGAAGCTTTCTTT	CASSWDRVGTEAFF
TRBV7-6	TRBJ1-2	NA	TGTGCCAGCAGCTTCTCGGGTGGCGGCTATGGCTACACCTTC	CASSFSGGGYGYTF
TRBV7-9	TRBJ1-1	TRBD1	TGTGCCAGCAGCCGGGGACAGCACACTGAAGCTTTCTTT	CASSRGQHTEAFF
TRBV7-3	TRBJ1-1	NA	TGTGCCAGCAGCTTATCACAGAACACTGAAGCTTTCTTT	CASSLSQNTEAFF
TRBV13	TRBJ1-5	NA	TGTGCCAGCAGCTTCCGGGGTAGCAATCAGCCCCAGCATTTT	CASSFRGSNQPQHF